Below are 6 T cell receptor beta chains sequenced from a single sample in a study of T cells in Graves' hyperthyroidism and ophthalmopathy. TCR beta CDR3 regions were amplified from RNA transcripts. When the TCR CDR3 underwent first-round RT-PCR, the HTBI primer set was used. Each CDR3 protein gets one entry after TCRdb re-called the multiplex PCR reads with MiXCR. This sample has fewer than 900,000 distinct CDR3 sequences, with over 15% found just once. The sequenced material came from blood. Receptor source: a man in his late teens or twenties with Graves' hyperthyroidism.

The chain carries TRBV18 and TRBJ2-1; D may be TRBD2 (5 bases). The V gene lost 6 bases and the J gene lost 5 bases, with 17 bases spanning the gap. The CDR3 runs 15 residues. Germline CDR1 reads KGHSH; CDR2 reads LQKENI. CDR3 coding DNA: TGTGCCAGCTCCCGCGACTATAGCAAGAACAATGAGCAGTTCTTC. It specifies CASSRDYSKNNEQFF. The whole variable domain, filled in from reference TRBV18 and TRBJ2-1, reads NAGVMQNPRHLVRRRGQEARLRCSPMKGHSHVYWYRQLPEEGLKFMVYLQKENIIDESGMPKERFSAEFPKEGPSILRIQQVVRGDSAAYFCASSRDYSKNNEQFFGPGTRLTVL.

The CDR3, as DNA: TGTGCCAGCAGCGTAGCAGGGTCGGGTTTGTATGAGCAGTACTTC. It specifies CASSVAGSGLYEQYF. J is TRBJ2-7 and V is TRBV9; tentatively, D is TRBD1 (5 bases). This CDR3 comprises 15 residues. The V end was cut by 0 bases, the J end by 7 bases, with 17 bases between. The V gene's germline CDR1 is SGDLS and CDR2 YYNGEE. The whole variable domain, remainder taken from reference TRBV9 and TRBJ2-7, is DSGVTQTPKHLITATGQRVTLRCSPRSGDLSVYWYQQSLDQGLQFLIQYYNGEERAKGNILERFSAQQFPDLHSELNLSSLELGDSALYFCASSVAGSGLYEQYFGPGTRLTVT.

This clonotype was observed many times. This chain joins TRBV28 and TRBJ2-7; TRBD2 matches at 13 bases. V lost 8 bases to trimming and J lost 6 bases; unmatched junction nucleotides: 7. The CDR3 spans 14 residues. CDR1 MDHEN and CDR2 SYDVKM come from the germline V gene. CDR3 amino acids: CASAPGTSGTEQYF. CDR3 nucleotide sequence: TGTGCCAGCGCCCCCGGGACTAGCGGGACCGAGCAGTACTTC. Filled out from reference TRBV28 and TRBJ2-7, the complete variable domain reads DVKVTQSSRYLVKRTGEKVFLECVQDMDHENMFWYRQDPGLGLRLIYFSYDVKMKEKGDIPEGYSVSREKKERFSLILESASTNQTSMYLCASAPGTSGTEQYFGPGTRLTVT.

The chain has TRBV6-1 and TRBJ2-1, with TRBD2 matching 9 bases. Looked up from germline, CDR1 is MNHNS and CDR2 is SASEGT. V gave up 6 bases and J gave up 0 bases; unmatched junction bases: 18. CDR3 length: 20 residues. CDR3 protein: CASSLVGAGGPASSYNEQFF. CDR3 sequence (DNA): TGTGCCAGCAGCCTCGTGGGAGCGGGAGGACCCGCCAGCTCCTACAATGAGCAGTTCTTC.

This rearrangement joins TRBV20-1 to TRBJ1-2; 8 positions match TRBD1. This CDR3 has 13 amino acids. The V segment lost 5 bases and the J segment 6 bases; nucleotides outside the gene matches: 8. CDR1 is DFQATT, CDR2 SNEGSKA, per germline (reference sequence). CDR3 nucleotide sequence: TGCAGTGCTTACGGACAGGGCCAGGATGGCTACACCTTC. Translation gives CSAYGQGQDGYTF.

The V and J genes are TRBV12-3 or TRBV12-4 and TRBJ2-7; 10 bases are a match to TRBD1. Unmatched junction bases numbered 10, after V lost 4 bases and J lost 4 bases. The CDR3 runs to 16 residues. The CDR3 loop is CASSSNRDRGWYEQYF. The CDR3 region has the DNA TGTGCCAGCAGTTCAAACCGGGACAGGGGTTGGTACGAGCAGTACTTC.